This TCR beta chain was captured by sequencing in a study of PD-1 blockade in classical Hodgkin lymphoma. The overall study: Intravenous infusions of nivolumab 3 mg/kg reached patients every 2 weeks. Study results and limitations: The study found that TCR diversity rose significantly by C4D1 in CD4+ but not CD8+ cells.

Turning to this clone: What it binds is not known.

Time point defined: cycle 4 day 1 (C4D1), after about 6 weeks of nivolumab. Each and every patient relapsed after autologous stem cell transplantation, and patients got differing brentuximab vedotin exposure. In germline, CDR1 is MGHRA, CDR2 YSYEKL. This CDR3 has 16 amino acids. Between the trimmed V and J ends, which lost 0 bases and 3 bases, there was a span of 14 bases. Profiling relied on immunoSEQ multiplex PCR, and the TCRdb table lists in-frame clones only, not all of them. Here the sample spans around 40,000 clones, 77% being singletons. The starting material was peripheral blood mononuclear cells (PBMCs), obtained before the fourth cycle of nivolumab. This receptor was obtained from a human donor with classical Hodgkin lymphoma. V usage is TRBV4-1 and J usage is TRBJ1-2; D may be TRBD1 (6 bases). In DNA form, the CDR3 reads TGCGCCAGCAGCCAAGATGGGGGGGGCCGGGACTATGGCTACACCTTC. The encoded protein is CASSQDGGGRDYGYTF.